The 20 T cell receptor beta chains presented below share a single source sample, sequenced in a study of cytomegalovirus exposure and HLA in healthy donors. Researchers ran the PCR with 60 Vbeta and 13 Jbeta primers. Only in-frame clones appear in the TCRdb table, and some are missing; sequencing was by immunoSEQ multiplex PCR. The sample has just over 200,000 clones; 70% are singletons. The specimen sequenced was PBMCs. The receptor source for this set is a man aged 35 to 55 in good health and CMV-seropositive.

This clone occurred many times. The chain recombines TRBV6-1 with TRBJ1-1; D call uncertain. This CDR3 comprises 14 residues. V was shortened by 4 bases and J by 3 bases, with 12 bases between the two germline ends. CDR1 is MNHNS and CDR2 is SASEGT in the germline V gene. CDR3 protein: CASSVVLRDTEAFF. The CDR3 region has the DNA TGTGCCAGCAGTGTTGTCCTTCGGGACACTGAAGCTTTCTTT.

The chain links TRBV27 to TRBJ2-2; 8 positions match TRBD1. CDR3 length: 17 amino acids. The V gene's germline CDR1 is MNHEY and CDR2 SMNVEV (reference sequence). Trimming cost V 4 bases and J 5 bases; bases outside gene matches: 12. For the CDR3, the DNA is TGTGCCAGCAGTTCTTGGGACCGGACAGGGAGGACCGGGGAGCTGTTTTTT. Protein product: CASSSWDRTGRTGELFF.

The J gene is TRBJ2-7, the V gene TRBV27; 8 bases line up with TRBD1. CDR1 is MNHEY and CDR2 is SMNVEV in the germline V gene (reference sequence). V was pared by 6 bases and J by 11 bases, with 6 bases of the junction left unmatched. CDR3 length equals 11 residues. CDR3 bases: TGTGCCAGCAGCCACGGACAGGGAGAGTACTTC. Its translation: CASSHGQGEYF.

This clone was observed a handful of times. V and J are TRBV6-1 and TRBJ1-5; TRBD1 might be the D (5 bases). This CDR3 is built from 14 residues. V lost 5 bases and J lost 3, with 11 bases in between. Germline V gives CDR1 MNHNS, CDR2 SASEGT. The DNA for the CDR3 is TGTGCCAGCAGTCTAAGACAGAACAATCAGCCCCAGCATTTT. It codes for CASSLRQNNQPQHF.

The J gene is TRBJ1-3, the V gene TRBV20-1; D not resolved. The CDR3 covers 11 residues. Germline CDR1 DFQATT, CDR2 SNEGSKA (reference sequence). Trimming removed 6 bases from V and 4 bases from J, with 7 bases in between. The CDR3 bases are TGCAGTGCGTCCCCGGGAAACACCATATATTTT. It is translated as CSASPGNTIYF.

This chain joins TRBV6-6 and TRBJ1-6; tentatively, D is TRBD1 (5 bases). CDR3 length: 15 amino acids. Germline CDR1 MNHNY, CDR2 SVGAGI (reference sequence). Trimming shortened V by 0 bases and J by 6 bases, and 9 bases separated the two germline ends. The CDR3 sequence is CASSYSGGSNSPLHF. The CDR3 DNA is TGTGCCAGCAGTTACTCGGGGGGGAGTAATTCACCCCTCCACTTT.

This clone has only a few counts. V is TRBV5-5 and J is TRBJ1-2, with 7 positions matching TRBD1. The germline V gene has CDR1 SGHKS and CDR2 YYEKEE (reference sequence). V dropped 2 bases and J dropped 6; count of bases not matched to a gene: 7. The CDR3 length is 14 residues. The CDR3 loop reads CASSFRQGRDGYTF. The CDR3 coding sequence is TGTGCCAGCAGCTTTCGACAGGGTAGGGATGGCTACACCTTC.

V is TRBV19 and J is TRBJ2-7; 13 bases align to TRBD2. The J segment lost 5 bases and the V segment lost 4 bases, leaving 5 bases of the junction unmatched. The CDR3 runs to 15 residues. Looked up from germline, CDR1 is LNHDA and CDR2 is SQIVND (reference sequence). CDR3 in DNA: TGTGCCAGTAGTACGACTAGCGGGGGGTTTGACGAGCAGTACTTC. The encoded protein is CASSTTSGGFDEQYF.

The V and J genes are TRBV18 and TRBJ1-5; 9 bases align to TRBD1. Germline V gene data show CDR1 as KGHSH and CDR2 as LQKENI. V gave up 3 bases and J gave up 4 bases; unmatched junction bases: 1. The CDR3 is made up of 14 amino acids. CDR3 sequence reads: CASSPTGGNQPQHF. CDR3 sequence (DNA): TGTGCCAGCTCACCGACAGGGGGAAATCAGCCCCAGCATTTT.

The chain joins TRBV28 to TRBJ1-5, with 9 bases fitting TRBD1. Looked up from germline, CDR1 is MDHEN and CDR2 is SYDVKM. This CDR3 is 18 amino acids long. V was pared by 4 bases and J by 4 bases, with 14 bases of the junction left unmatched. The CDR3 region has the DNA TGTGCCAGCAGTTACTCCTACAGGGGGCGCCCGGAGAATCAGCCCCAGCATTTT. This codes for CASSYSYRGRPENQPQHF. Full variable domain (outside the CDR3, taken from reference TRBV28 and TRBJ1-5): DVKVTQSSRYLVKRTGEKVFLECVQDMDHENMFWYRQDPGLGLRLIYFSYDVKMKEKGDIPEGYSVSREKKERFSLILESASTNQTSMYLCASSYSYRGRPENQPQHFGDGTRLSIL.

Details on this clone: Other DNA sequences within the sample encode an identical CDR3. The rearrangement links TRBV9 to TRBJ2-3, with 9 bases fitting TRBD2. The trim removed 0 bases at V and 2 bases at J, leaving 4 bases unmatched. The germline CDR1 and CDR2 sequences are SGDLS and YYNGEE. The CDR3 consists of 16 residues. In DNA form, the CDR3 reads TGTGCCAGCAGCGTAGCCAGCGGGGGGCTCACAGATACGCAGTATTTT. Translated, it gives CASSVASGGLTDTQYF.

For the CDR3, the DNA is TGTGCCAGTAGTATAGGCAGGTCCCAAGAGACCCAGTACTTC. Amino acids: CASSIGRSQETQYF. The V gene is TRBV19, the J gene TRBJ2-5; D is ambiguous. V dropped 1 base and J dropped 1 base, with 7 bases sitting between them. Germline V gene sequence: CDR1 LNHDA, CDR2 SQIVND (reference sequence). The length of the CDR3 is 14 residues.

A few counts support this clone. V and J are TRBV5-1 and TRBJ2-3; a possible D gene is TRBD1 (5 bases). Germline lookup yields CDR1 SGHRS and CDR2 YFSETQ. This CDR3 has 16 residues. The germline V and J ends were trimmed by 0 bases and 0 bases, with 11 bases remaining between them. Here the CDR3 DNA reads TGCGCCAGCAGCTTGGGTGCAGGGATGAGCACAGATACGCAGTATTTT. Translated, it gives CASSLGAGMSTDTQYF.

The genes are TRBV6-4 and TRBJ2-3, with TRBD2 matching 8 bases. Trimming at V came to 6 bases and at J to 3 bases, leaving 8 bases not matched to a gene. The CDR3 spans 15 residues. Looked up from germline, CDR1 is MRHNA and CDR2 is SNTAGT. CDR3 in DNA: TGTGCCAGCAGCCCCCGGGGGGGGGAAACAGATACGCAGTATTTT. It is translated as CASSPRGGETDTQYF.

This chain connects TRBV6-4 to TRBJ2-3; a possible D gene is TRBD2 (5 bases). Per germline, CDR1 MRHNA and CDR2 SNTAGT. The CDR3 length is 15 residues. V was clipped by 8 bases and J by 5 bases, with 20 bases between them. CDR3 in DNA: TGTGCCAGCCCTAGCCCCCAGCCCAGGCAAGATACGCAGTATTTT. This encodes CASPSPQPRQDTQYF.

The rearrangement links TRBV7-6 to TRBJ2-2, with 7 bases aligning to TRBD2. The CDR3 contains 13 residues. Germline CDR1 SGHVS, CDR2 FNYEAQ. V gave up 6 bases and J gave up 8 bases; unmatched junction bases: 6. This CDR3 is CASSTARGGELFF. As DNA, the CDR3 is TGTGCCAGCAGTACCGCGCGGGGGGGGGAGCTGTTTTTT.

This rearrangement joins TRBV4-3 to TRBJ2-1; 14 bases line up with TRBD2. CDR1 and CDR2 from the germline V gene are LGHNA and YSLEER. V trimming: 2 bases; J trimming: 6 bases; junction bases outside the gene matches: 12. The CDR3 consists of 19 residues. CDR3: CASSQHRTSGGRGGNEQFF. The CDR3 DNA is TGCGCCAGCAGCCAACACCGGACTAGCGGGGGGCGGGGGGGCAATGAGCAGTTCTTC.

This clone was recorded a few times. The gene calls are TRBV9 and TRBJ2-5, with D tentatively TRBD2 (6 bases). Germline V CDR1 and CDR2: SGDLS, YYNGEE. This CDR3 spans 15 amino acids. V lost 0 bases and J 4 bases, leaving 13 bases between the germline ends. The CDR3 region is CASSVEGGIGETQYF. The CDR3 nucleotides are TGTGCCAGCAGCGTAGAGGGAGGTATTGGAGAGACCCAGTACTTC.

This chain joins TRBV19 and TRBJ2-5; D might be TRBD2 (6 bases). The V gene's germline CDR1 is LNHDA and CDR2 SQIVND (reference sequence). The CDR3 has 16 residues. V shed 0 bases and J shed 1 base, with 12 bases lying between them. CDR3 loop: CASSIDYGGGQETQYF. DNA of the CDR3: TGTGCCAGTAGTATAGATTACGGGGGTGGCCAAGAGACCCAGTACTTC.

The chain recombines TRBV5-1 with TRBJ1-1, with 9 bases identical to TRBD1. Germline trimming cut 4 bases from V and 0 bases from J; bases unmatched to any gene: 13. The CDR3 runs to 18 residues. CDR1 SGHRS and CDR2 YFSETQ come from the germline V gene. CDR3 in DNA: TGCGCCAGCAGCCGACAAGGGACAGGGTCCACCATGAACACTGAAGCTTTCTTT. This gives the protein CASSRQGTGSTMNTEAFF.